The 21 T cell receptor beta chains presented below share a single source sample, sequenced in a study of shared clonotypes between healthy human individuals. Method: immunoSEQ multiplex PCR; TCRdb's copy keeps in-frame clones and lacks some. The table includes under 1,100,000 clones, about 77% detected once. Material for sequencing was memory CD4+ T cells sorted from blood. Specified subset: CD45RA-negative fraction. The origin of the receptors is a man younger than 35 in good health.

The V and J genes are TRBV6-1 and TRBJ1-1, with TRBD1 as a possible D gene (6 bases). The length of the CDR3 is 17 residues. Trimming pared 2 bases from V and 0 bases from J, leaving 16 bases between. CDR1 is MNHNS, CDR2 SASEGT, per germline. CDR3 bases: TGTGCCAGCAGTGAAACTGTTGGGGGCCGAGTGAACACTGAAGCTTTCTTT. Translation gives CASSETVGGRVNTEAFF.

J is TRBJ2-5 and V is TRBV4-1, with 7 bases fitting TRBD2. The end of the DNA is better explained by TRBJ2-7, so the J call may be wrong. CDR1 MGHRA and CDR2 YSYEKL come from the germline V gene. The length of the CDR3 is 14 residues. CDR3 amino acids: CASSQGGPSYEQYF. DNA for the CDR3: TGCGCCAGCAGCCAGGGAGGGCCTAGTTACGAGCAGTACTTC.

This chain connects TRBV5-1 to TRBJ1-2; 9 nucleotides align to TRBD1. V shed 2 bases and J 6 bases; nucleotides not matched to a gene: 8. This CDR3 region has 15 residues. Germline loops: CDR1 SGHRS, CDR2 YFSETQ. The CDR3 coding sequence is TGCGCCAGCAGCTTAGGGGACAGGGAGGTAAATGGCTACACCTTC. Its translation: CASSLGDREVNGYTF. The full variable domain, in which reference TRBV5-1 and TRBJ1-2 provide the parts outside the CDR3, is KAGVTQTPRYLIKTRGQQVTLSCSPISGHRSVSWYQQTPGQGLQFLFEYFSETQRNKGNFPGRFSGRQFSNSRSEMNVSTLELGDSALYLCASSLGDREVNGYTFGSGTRLTVV.

V is TRBV6-1 and J is TRBJ2-1, with a tentative D call TRBD2 (6 bases). V was trimmed by 0 bases and J by 14 bases, leaving 8 bases between them. Per the germline V gene, CDR1 is MNHNS and CDR2 is SASEGT. This CDR3 region has 11 residues. The CDR3, as DNA: TGTGCCAGCAGTGAAGCTCAGCGGGAGTTCTTC. Amino acids: CASSEAQREFF.

The chain is built from TRBV7-9 and TRBJ2-5, with a weak D call TRBD2 (6 bases). Germline V CDR1 and CDR2: SEHNR, FQNEAQ (reference sequence). V lost 3 bases and J lost 4, with 15 bases in between. This CDR3 comprises 15 residues. The CDR3 here is CASSFRSGERETQYF. The CDR3 DNA follows: TGTGCCAGCAGCTTTAGATCGGGAGAGAGAGAGACCCAGTACTTC.

V gene TRBV2 combines with J gene TRBJ2-5; 8 nucleotides agree with TRBD2. After removal of 6 bases from V and 4 bases from J, the junction contained 7 bases not matched to a gene. CDR1 and CDR2 (germline): SNHLY, FYNNEI. CDR3 size: 14 residues. The CDR3 nucleotides are TGTGCCAGCAGAACGGGAGGGCCGGTAGAGACCCAGTACTTC. Its translation is CASRTGGPVETQYF.

Concerning this clone: The same CDR3 also results from other DNA sequences found in this sample. This chain links TRBV7-2 with TRBJ1-1; no definite D call. There are 14 residues in the CDR3. Germline lookup yields CDR1 SGHTA and CDR2 FQGNSA. Trimming cost V 2 bases and J 1 base, with 8 bases left between them. This CDR3 is CASSLMTGNTEAFF. The CDR3 DNA reads as TGTGCCAGCAGCTTAATGACCGGGAACACTGAAGCTTTCTTT.

This clone was seen only a few times. The same CDR3 is also encoded by other DNA sequences in this sample. The V and J genes are TRBV7-9 and TRBJ1-2; a possible D gene is TRBD1 (5 bases). The V gene's germline CDR1 is SEHNR and CDR2 FQNEAQ (reference sequence). V was trimmed by 3 bases and J by 8 bases, leaving 10 bases between them. CDR3 length: 12 residues. The CDR3 DNA reads as TGTGCCAGCAGCTTGGGGGACGTAGGCTACACCTTC. Protein sequence: CASSLGDVGYTF.

The CDR3 DNA sequence: TGCGCCAGCAGCCAAGGATTTTCCGGGACAGCTATTTACGAGCAGTACTTC. This encodes CASSQGFSGTAIYEQYF. The chain is built from TRBV4-1 and TRBJ2-7; 7 bases line up with TRBD1. The CDR3 has 17 amino acids. CDR1 is MGHRA, CDR2 YSYEKL, per germline. V shed 1 base, J shed 4 bases, and the junction held 13 bases outside the gene matches.

The chain has TRBV5-4 and TRBJ2-7; weak D call: TRBD2 (5 bases). V lost 6 bases and J 7 bases, leaving 17 bases between the germline ends. Germline V lookup: CDR1 SGHNT, CDR2 YYREEE (reference sequence). The CDR3 is 13 residues long. CDR3 DNA: TGTGCCAGCACCCGGGGTGAAGGGAAAGAGCAGTACTTC. Protein sequence: CASTRGEGKEQYF.

Comment on this clone: The sample has other DNA sequences that encode this CDR3 too. V and J are TRBV5-1 and TRBJ2-2; TRBD2 agrees at 8 bases. The ends lost 2 bases at V and 5 bases at J; junction bases unmatched: 5. This CDR3 contains 15 residues. The germline gives CDR1 SGHRS, CDR2 YFSETQ. CDR3 loop: CASSFSGGDTGELFF. DNA for the CDR3: TGCGCCAGCAGCTTCTCGGGAGGGGATACCGGGGAGCTGTTTTTT.

The chain is built from TRBV6-5 and TRBJ2-3; no firm D call. V lost 2 bases and J lost 2, with 5 bases in between. This CDR3 spans 13 amino acids. The germline CDR1 and CDR2 sequences are MNHEY and SVGAGI. The CDR3 DNA reads TGTGCCAGCAGTTACGACTTCACAGATACGCAGTATTTT. Encoded protein: CASSYDFTDTQYF.

This chain uses TRBV7-2 with TRBJ2-1; 10 nucleotides line up with TRBD2. Germline-derived CDR1 and CDR2 are SGHTA and FQGNSA. The CDR3 totals 19 residues. With V trimmed by 2 bases and J by 8 bases, 18 bases remained unmatched. CDR3: CASSLKALTGTSARHEQFF. Here the CDR3 DNA reads TGTGCCAGCAGCTTAAAGGCTTTGACCGGGACTAGCGCCCGCCATGAGCAGTTCTTC.

As for this clone: Other DNA sequences of this sample code for an identical CDR3. The rearrangement joins TRBV7-8 to TRBJ2-3; TRBD2 might be the D (7 bases). CDR1 and CDR2 (germline): SGHVS, FQNEAQ. This CDR3 is built from 15 residues. V was trimmed by 2 bases and J by 1 base, leaving 10 bases between them. Written as DNA, the CDR3 is TGTGCCAGCAGCTTATTGGGGGGGCGCACAGATACGCAGTATTTT. Its protein product is CASSLLGGRTDTQYF.

The rearrangement links TRBV6-1 to TRBJ1-4; D is uncertain. The CDR3 consists of 12 residues. Germline lookup yields CDR1 MNHNS and CDR2 SASEGT. V shed 7 bases and J shed 7 bases, with 10 bases lying between them. CDR3 DNA sequence: TGTGCCAGCAAGGGCAGACGTGAAAAACTGTTTTTT. It is translated as CASKGRREKLFF.

The CDR3 loop reads CAISLDRGSPLHF. CDR3 DNA sequence: TGTGCCATCAGTCTGGACAGAGGTTCACCCCTCCACTTT. The chain uses TRBV10-3 and TRBJ1-6; weak D call: TRBD1 (6 bases). Trimming removed 5 bases at V and 9 bases at J, with 11 bases between. The CDR3 has 13 residues. CDR1 is ENHRY and CDR2 is SYGVKD in the germline V gene.

This chain connects TRBV23-1 to TRBJ1-5; D gene uncertain. TRBV23-1 is identified as an open reading frame with a role that is uncertain. The V end was cut by 6 bases, the J end by 6 bases, with 18 bases between. The CDR3 is 15 amino acids. CDR3 amino acids: CASSGVWLARQPQHF. The CDR3, as DNA: TGCGCCAGCAGCGGAGTTTGGCTGGCGCGTCAGCCCCAGCATTTT.

The chain uses TRBV30 and TRBJ2-1; D is undetermined. There are 11 residues in the CDR3. Trimming removed 4 bases at V and 6 bases at J, with 7 bases between. From germline, CDR1 is GTSNPN and CDR2 SVGIG (reference sequence). The CDR3 here is CAWMTRNEQFF. The CDR3 DNA sequence: TGTGCCTGGATGACGCGCAATGAGCAGTTCTTC.

CDR3 sequence reads: CASSLVRAGVTELFF. CDR3 DNA sequence: TGTGCCAGCAGCTTAGTGAGGGCCGGAGTAACAGAGCTGTTTTTT. The chain joins TRBV7-2 to TRBJ2-2; TRBD2 is a possible D gene (5 bases). The CDR3 sequence is 15 residues long. CDR1 and CDR2 (germline): SGHTA, FQGNSA. Trimming removed 1 base from V and 11 bases from J, with 17 bases in between.

The chain carries TRBV7-8 and TRBJ1-3, with 7 bases fitting TRBD1. Trimming took 6 bases from V and 4 from J; bases not matched to a gene: 6. The CDR3 contains 14 residues. From germline, CDR1 is SGHVS and CDR2 FQNEAQ. This chain's CDR3 is CASSPGGTGNTIYF. CDR3 bases: TGTGCCAGCAGTCCAGGGGGTACGGGAAACACCATATATTTT.

The chain has TRBV5-6 and TRBJ1-6, with no clear D. The V end lost 0 bases, the J end lost 5 bases, and 3 bases lay between the germline ends. This CDR3 has 13 residues. Germline values: CDR1 SGHDT, CDR2 YYEEEE. This CDR3 reads CASSLGHNSPLHF. For the CDR3, the DNA is TGTGCCAGCAGCTTGGGGCATAATTCACCCCTCCACTTT.